The 15 T cell receptor beta chains listed next were all sequenced from one sample in a study of Ad26.COV2.S vaccination and SARS-CoV-2 variants. Produced via immunoSEQ multiplex PCR; TCRdb's table is partial and in-frame only. The table shows 380,000 or so clones, with 65% to 90% occurring only once. Described treatment: roughly 18 received Ad26.COV2.S at low or high dose, single or two shots; roughly five received placebo; per-sample allocation not given. Sampling was done on day 63 after the first vaccine or placebo injection. The sequencing used peripheral blood, collected in a trial of Ad26.COV2.S vaccine versus placebo. The receptors stem from a person between 18 and 60 years old who received the Ad26.COV2.S COVID-19 vaccine or a placebo.

The chain is built from TRBV5-1 and TRBJ2-1; D not certain. This CDR3 has 16 residues. CDR1 is SGHRS, CDR2 YFSETQ, per germline. V lost 0 bases and J 0 bases, leaving 10 bases between the germline ends. The CDR3 nucleotides are TGCGCCAGCAGCTTGGAAACTACCAACTCCTACAATGAGCAGTTCTTC. Translating gives CASSLETTNSYNEQFF.

This clone has only one observation. V is TRBV19 and J is TRBJ1-1; perhaps TRBD1 as D (5 bases). CDR1 and CDR2 (germline): LNHDA, SQIVND (reference sequence). The CDR3 totals 14 residues. The ends were cut back, 4 bases at V and 5 bases at J, with 14 bases in the middle. CDR3 residues: CASSRGSGVTEAFF. The CDR3, as DNA: TGTGCCAGTAGTAGGGGCTCCGGAGTGACTGAAGCTTTCTTT.

The rearrangement uses TRBV6-6 and TRBJ2-1; 11 positions agree with TRBD2. Germline CDR1 is MNHNY and CDR2 is SVGAGI (reference sequence). V was clipped by 7 bases and J by 8 bases; unmatched bases: 10. This CDR3 region has 15 residues. CDR3 loop: CASNPLAGVWDEQFF. CDR3 nucleotide sequence: TGTGCCAGCAATCCACTAGCGGGAGTGTGGGATGAGCAGTTCTTC.

In its sample, this clone was seen once. The V gene is TRBV4-3, the J gene TRBJ2-1, with 14 nucleotides matching TRBD2. The CDR3 loop spans 15 amino acids. V lost 2 bases, J lost 12 bases, and 6 bases stayed unmatched. Germline lookup yields CDR1 LGHNA and CDR2 YSLEER. CDR3 coding DNA: TGCGCCAGCAGCCAAACGACTAGCGGGGGGGCTGCGCAGTTCTTC. Protein product: CASSQTTSGGAAQFF.

This clone has a single count. The chain uses TRBV7-2 and TRBJ1-5; 7 bases line up with TRBD1. Unmatched junction bases numbered 7, after V lost 1 base and J lost 1 base. From germline, CDR1 is SGHTA and CDR2 FQGNSA. The CDR3 length is 17 residues. The CDR3 is CASSLEGLTGSNQPQHF. In DNA form, the CDR3 reads TGTGCCAGCAGCTTAGAGGGCCTGACAGGGAGCAATCAGCCCCAGCATTTT.

This clone was seen a few times. This sequence joins TRBV27 and TRBJ1-3; a possible D gene is TRBD1 (6 bases). Trimming took off 4 bases at V and 1 base at J, with 14 bases between the two ends. This CDR3 is 16 amino acids long. Germline CDR1 and CDR2: MNHEY and SMNVEV (reference sequence). The CDR3 loop is CASSSQQGGSGNTIYF. CDR3 DNA sequence: TGTGCCAGCAGTTCACAACAGGGAGGATCTGGAAACACCATATATTTT.

This clone occurred a few times. This chain connects TRBV5-1 to TRBJ2-7, with 7 bases identical to TRBD2. This CDR3 has 16 amino acids. Per germline, CDR1 SGHRS and CDR2 YFSETQ. V was clipped by 0 bases and J by 4 bases; unmatched bases: 10. CDR3 bases: TGCGCCAGCAGCTTGGCCGGGGGGAATAGGGTTTACGAGCAGTACTTC. This encodes CASSLAGGNRVYEQYF.

This clone was observed a single time. As DNA, the CDR3 is TGTGCCAGCAGTGAATCTTGGGGTTTGTACCAGGGAAATTCACCCCTCCACTTT. Amino acids: CASSESWGLYQGNSPLHF. The chain couples TRBV2 to TRBJ1-6; perhaps TRBD1 as D (5 bases). Trimming removed 2 bases from V and 7 bases from J, with 21 bases in between. The CDR3 contains 18 residues. Germline assignment: CDR1 SNHLY and CDR2 FYNNEI.

The chain employs TRBV29-1 and TRBJ1-2; 11 bases match TRBD1. Germline CDR1 reads SQVTM; CDR2 reads ANQGSEA. The CDR3 has 13 amino acids. V was clipped by 7 bases and J by 6 bases; unmatched bases: 7. CDR3 sequence reads: CSAHGQGAHGYTF. CDR3 DNA: TGCAGCGCTCATGGACAGGGGGCACATGGCTACACCTTC.

The V gene is TRBV7-3, the J gene TRBJ1-3, with D tentatively TRBD1 (6 bases). Germline V gene data show CDR1 as SGHTA and CDR2 as FQGTGA. The CDR3 length is 15 residues. The V end was cut by 3 bases, the J end by 0 bases, with 9 bases between. Here the CDR3 DNA reads TGTGCCAGCAGCTTTGACAGGCGCTCTGGAAACACCATATATTTT. This codes for CASSFDRRSGNTIYF.

V is TRBV18 and J is TRBJ1-2; D is ambiguous. The V gene lost 3 bases and the J gene lost 5 bases, with 10 bases spanning the gap. The CDR3 is made up of 13 amino acids. The V gene's germline CDR1 is KGHSH and CDR2 LQKENI. This CDR3 is CASSPSDGYGYTF. CDR3 nucleotides: TGTGCCAGCTCACCTTCGGACGGATATGGCTACACCTTC.

This chain uses TRBV14 with TRBJ2-7; TRBD1 matches 8 bases. The CDR3 covers 12 residues. Germline V gene lookup returns CDR1 SGHDN and CDR2 FVKESK. Trimming removed 4 bases from V and 7 bases from J; junction bases left unmatched: 3. CDR3 in DNA: TGTGCCAGCAGCCTGGGACAGGCGGAGCAGTACTTC. It encodes CASSLGQAEQYF.

The rearrangement joins TRBV19 to TRBJ2-1, with 13 bases fitting TRBD2. Trimming took 7 bases from V and 5 from J; bases not matched to a gene: 11. The CDR3 covers 17 residues. The germline CDR1 and CDR2 sequences are LNHDA and SQIVND (reference sequence). This chain's CDR3 is CASTSVGLAGKNNEQFF. In DNA, the CDR3 is TGTGCCAGTACCTCAGTGGGACTAGCGGGAAAAAACAATGAGCAGTTCTTC.

This clone has only a few counts. The V gene is TRBV13, the J gene TRBJ2-5; tentatively, D is TRBD2 (5 bases). Germline CDR1 is PRHDT and CDR2 is FYEKMQ (reference sequence). V dropped 0 bases and J dropped 5 bases, with 13 bases sitting between them. There are 15 residues in the CDR3. The CDR3 DNA is TGTGCCAGCAGCTTAGGCGGGAAAGGTTGGGAGACCCAGTACTTC. It codes for CASSLGGKGWETQYF.

This chain joins TRBV2 and TRBJ1-5; D perhaps matches TRBD1 (5 bases). Deletions cut 4 bases from V and 4 bases from J, with 14 bases between. The CDR3 is 15 residues long. Germline lookup yields CDR1 SNHLY and CDR2 FYNNEI. The CDR3 bases are TGTGCCAGCAGTGGTTGGGGCAGCCAGAATCAGCCCCAGCATTTT. It specifies CASSGWGSQNQPQHF. Filled out from reference TRBV2 and TRBJ1-5, the complete variable domain reads EPEVTQTPSHQVTQMGQEVILRCVPISNHLYFYWYRQILGQKVEFLVSFYNNEISEKSEIFDDQFSVERPDGSNFTLKIRSTKLEDSAMYFCASSGWGSQNQPQHFGDGTRLSIL.